This is a list of T cell receptor beta chains from one sample in a study of control samples from healthy donors and cancer patients. Some clones are missing from TCRdb's copy, which holds only in-frame ones; the method was immunoSEQ multiplex PCR. Of fewer than 110,000 clones in the sample, 85% to 90% were seen once. Sequenced sample: PBMCs. The source is a man in his 60s with lung cancer. The CDR3 runs from the conserved cysteine through the conserved F or W. The D gene is left open where the match is weak. Size is omitted from some rows. Given values are once, few, many or a class for expanded clones.

CDR3 DNA: TGCGCCAGCAGCCAGCGGACTAGCGGGGGGCCAAATGAGCAGTTCTTC; CDR3 protein: CASSQRTSGGPNEQFF; J gene: TRBJ2-1; clone size: NA; V gene: TRBV4-1; D gene: TRBD2
CDR3 DNA: TGTGCCATCAGTGAGCCCCCACGCACAGATACGCAGTATTTT; CDR3 protein: CAISEPPRTDTQYF; J gene: TRBJ2-3; clone size: NA; V gene: TRBV10-3; D gene: NA
CDR3 DNA: TGTGCCAGCAGCGTCCTAGCGGGGGGGTATGAGCAGTTCTTC; CDR3 protein: CASSVLAGGYEQFF; J gene: TRBJ2-1; clone size: NA; V gene: TRBV9; D gene: TRBD2
CDR3 DNA: TGTGCCAGCAGCTCTGCTTTGAACACTGAAGCTTTCTTT; CDR3 protein: CASSSALNTEAFF; J gene: TRBJ1-1; clone size: NA; V gene: TRBV7-7; D gene: NA
CDR3 DNA: TGTGCCAGCAGTTACGGGTTATCCACCGGGGAGCTGTTTTTT; CDR3 protein: CASSYGLSTGELFF; J gene: TRBJ2-2; clone size: once; V gene: TRBV6-5; D gene: NA
CDR3 DNA: TGTGCCAGCAGCTTGGGCCCGGTTGGGGAAAAACTGTTTTTT; CDR3 protein: CASSLGPVGEKLFF; J gene: TRBJ1-4; clone size: NA; V gene: TRBV7-6; D gene: NA
CDR3 DNA: TGTGCCAGCAGCTTAGAGAGGGACAGAGTCTCCTACAATGAGCAGTTCTTC; CDR3 protein: CASSLERDRVSYNEQFF; J gene: TRBJ2-1; clone size: NA; V gene: TRBV11-3; D gene: TRBD1
CDR3 DNA: TGTGCCAGCAGCACCGGCCGACTAGCGGGGGGATACAATGAGCAGTTCTTC; CDR3 protein: CASSTGRLAGGYNEQFF; J gene: TRBJ2-1; clone size: NA; V gene: TRBV7-6; D gene: TRBD2
CDR3 DNA: TGTGCCAGCACCCAGGGATACGACGGCTACACCTTC; CDR3 protein: CASTQGYDGYTF; J gene: TRBJ1-2; clone size: few; V gene: TRBV3-1/TRBV3-2; D gene: NA
CDR3 DNA: TGTGCCTGGAGTAAACATATGAACACTGAAGCTTTCTTT; CDR3 protein: CAWSKHMNTEAFF; J gene: TRBJ1-1; clone size: NA; V gene: TRBV30; D gene: NA
CDR3 DNA: TGTGCCAGCAGCTCGCTAGCGGGGGCTAACACCGGGGAGCTGTTTTTT; CDR3 protein: CASSSLAGANTGELFF; J gene: TRBJ2-2; clone size: NA; V gene: TRBV3-1/TRBV3-2; D gene: TRBD2
CDR3 DNA: TGTGCCAGCAGCTTACAGGGCTCTGGGGCCAACGTCCTGACTTTC; CDR3 protein: CASSLQGSGANVLTF; J gene: TRBJ2-6; clone size: NA; V gene: TRBV5-8; D gene: NA
CDR3 DNA: TGTGCCAGCTCACCAACTTCGACAGGGGGCTTTGGAGGAAACACCATATATTTT; CDR3 protein: CASSPTSTGGFGGNTIYF; J gene: TRBJ1-3; clone size: NA; V gene: TRBV18; D gene: TRBD1
CDR3 DNA: TGTGCCAGCAGCTTAGATTCGCGGGCCGGGGAGCTGTTTTTT; CDR3 protein: CASSLDSRAGELFF; J gene: TRBJ2-2; clone size: NA; V gene: TRBV7-9; D gene: NA
CDR3 DNA: TGTGCCACCAGTGATCCCATTGACGCAGCTTTCTTT; CDR3 protein: CATSDPIDAAFF; J gene: TRBJ1-1; clone size: many; V gene: TRBV24-1; D gene: NA
CDR3 DNA: TGCGCCAGCAGCTCCCCTAGGGTCCAAGAGACCCAGTACTTC; CDR3 protein: CASSSPRVQETQYF; J gene: TRBJ2-5; clone size: NA; V gene: TRBV5-1; D gene: NA
CDR3 DNA: TGTGCCAGCAGTTACCGGCAGGGACCGACTGAAGCTTTCTTT; CDR3 protein: CASSYRQGPTEAFF; J gene: TRBJ1-1; clone size: NA; V gene: TRBV6-5; D gene: NA
CDR3 DNA: TGTGCCAGCAGCTCCACCGGGACTAACTACGAGCAGTACTTC; CDR3 protein: CASSSTGTNYEQYF; J gene: TRBJ2-7; clone size: NA; V gene: TRBV5-4; D gene: TRBD2
CDR3 DNA: TGCGCCAGCAGCTTGGGGAGCGGACAGGGGAATGAAAAACTGTTTTTT; CDR3 protein: CASSLGSGQGNEKLFF; J gene: TRBJ1-4; clone size: NA; V gene: TRBV5-1; D gene: TRBD1
CDR3 DNA: TGTGCCAGCCGCGGACAGGGATCAGATACGCAGTATTTT; CDR3 protein: CASRGQGSDTQYF; J gene: TRBJ2-3; clone size: NA; V gene: TRBV2; D gene: TRBD1
CDR3 DNA: TGTGCCAGCTCACCATACGACAAGGGGGCGGAGAGACAAGAGACCCAGTACTTC; CDR3 protein: CASSPYDKGAERQETQYF; J gene: TRBJ2-5; clone size: NA; V gene: TRBV18; D gene: TRBD1
CDR3 DNA: TGTGCCAGCAGTTTGGGGCTTATAAGGGGCTACACCTTC; CDR3 protein: CASSLGLIRGYTF; J gene: TRBJ1-2; clone size: once; V gene: TRBV12-3/TRBV12-4; D gene: NA
CDR3 DNA: TGCGCCAGCAGCACTAAAGGGGGGTCCGTGAACACTGAAGCTTTCTTT; CDR3 protein: CASSTKGGSVNTEAFF; J gene: TRBJ1-1; clone size: NA; V gene: TRBV5-1; D gene: NA
CDR3 DNA: TGTGCCAGCAGCCGACAAACAGGGGCCGATAATTCACCCCTCCACTTT; CDR3 protein: CASSRQTGADNSPLHF; J gene: TRBJ1-6; clone size: NA; V gene: TRBV7-8; D gene: TRBD1
CDR3 DNA: TGCGCCAGCAGCCAAGATCCTGGCACCAACTATGGCTACACCTTC; CDR3 protein: CASSQDPGTNYGYTF; J gene: TRBJ1-2; clone size: once; V gene: TRBV4-1; D gene: NA
CDR3 DNA: TGTGCCAGCAGCTTAGGCCAGCCTCTAGAGACCCAGTACTTC; CDR3 protein: CASSLGQPLETQYF; J gene: TRBJ2-5; clone size: NA; V gene: TRBV11-3; D gene: NA
CDR3 DNA: TGTGCCAGCAGCCAAGATCAATCCAACTATGGCTACACCTTC; CDR3 protein: CASSQDQSNYGYTF; J gene: TRBJ1-2; clone size: NA; V gene: TRBV4-2; D gene: NA
CDR3 DNA: TGCGCCAGCAATGATGGGGGCTTGGGCACCGGGGAGCTGTTTTTT; CDR3 protein: CASNDGGLGTGELFF; J gene: TRBJ2-2; clone size: NA; V gene: TRBV5-1; D gene: NA
CDR3 DNA: TGTGCCAGCAGCTTTAAGGCACAGGGCAATGAGCAGTTCTTC; CDR3 protein: CASSFKAQGNEQFF; J gene: TRBJ2-1; clone size: NA; V gene: TRBV7-2; D gene: NA
CDR3 DNA: TGCGCCAGCAGCCAAGGACTAGCGGGGGAACGTGAGCAGTTCTTC; CDR3 protein: CASSQGLAGEREQFF; J gene: TRBJ2-1; clone size: NA; V gene: TRBV10-2; D gene: TRBD2
CDR3 DNA: TGCGCCAGCAGCTTGGTCTTCCAGCCCACCGGGGGCGATACGCAGTATTTT; CDR3 protein: CASSLVFQPTGGDTQYF; J gene: TRBJ2-3; clone size: NA; V gene: TRBV5-1; D gene: NA
CDR3 DNA: TGTGCCAGCAGCTCCCAGGGAACCGGGGAGCTGTTTTTT; CDR3 protein: CASSSQGTGELFF; J gene: TRBJ2-2; clone size: NA; V gene: TRBV7-7; D gene: NA
CDR3 DNA: TGTGCCAGCAAAGGCCTAAATCAGCCCCAGCATTTT; CDR3 protein: CASKGLNQPQHF; J gene: TRBJ1-5; clone size: NA; V gene: TRBV27; D gene: NA
CDR3 DNA: TGTGCCAGCAGGGGCGGACTAGCGGGGGGGCTGAGCACAGATACGCAGTATTTT; CDR3 protein: CASRGGLAGGLSTDTQYF; J gene: TRBJ2-3; clone size: once; V gene: TRBV2; D gene: TRBD2
CDR3 DNA: TGCAGTGCTTTCAACTATGGCTACACCTTC; CDR3 protein: CSAFNYGYTF; J gene: TRBJ1-2; clone size: NA; V gene: TRBV20-1; D gene: NA
CDR3 DNA: TGTGCCGCGGCGGGCCGCGGGGTTGGGGAGCTGTTTTTT; CDR3 protein: CAAAGRGVGELFF; J gene: TRBJ2-2; clone size: NA; V gene: TRBV7-9; D gene: NA
CDR3 DNA: TGTGCCTGGAGTCGAGGTAGCTCCTACGAGCAGTACTTC; CDR3 protein: CAWSRGSSYEQYF; J gene: TRBJ2-7; clone size: NA; V gene: TRBV30; D gene: NA
CDR3 DNA: TGTGCCAGCAGCTGGGGGACAGGACCCTACAATGAGCAGTTCTTC; CDR3 protein: CASSWGTGPYNEQFF; J gene: TRBJ2-1; clone size: NA; V gene: TRBV11-2; D gene: TRBD1
CDR3 DNA: TGTGCCAGCAGTCGGACGGGGGGCCGCACTAGCAATCAGCCCCAGCATTTT; CDR3 protein: CASSRTGGRTSNQPQHF; J gene: TRBJ1-5; clone size: NA; V gene: TRBV27; D gene: NA
CDR3 DNA: TGTGCCAGCAGCGTAATTACAGGTGACTCCTATAATTCACCCCTCCACTTT; CDR3 protein: CASSVITGDSYNSPLHF; J gene: TRBJ1-6; clone size: few; V gene: TRBV5-6; D gene: NA
CDR3 DNA: TGTGCCATCAGGGGACAGGGGGCGCGAACTGAAGCTTTCTTT; CDR3 protein: CAIRGQGARTEAFF; J gene: TRBJ1-1; clone size: NA; V gene: TRBV10-3; D gene: TRBD1
CDR3 DNA: TGCGCCAGCAGTCGGGTTCGATCAACGAAGGGTAGTCCTACCGAGCAGTACTTC; CDR3 protein: CASSRVRSTKGSPTEQYF; J gene: TRBJ2-7; clone size: once; V gene: TRBV23-1; D gene: NA
CDR3 DNA: TGTGCCAGCTCACCAGGACAGGGGGAGGGGTACGAGCAGTACTTC; CDR3 protein: CASSPGQGEGYEQYF; J gene: TRBJ2-7; clone size: NA; V gene: TRBV18; D gene: TRBD1
CDR3 DNA: TGTGCCAGCAGTTTAGGAGCAGATTATGGCTACACCTTC; CDR3 protein: CASSLGADYGYTF; J gene: TRBJ1-2; clone size: NA; V gene: TRBV12-3/TRBV12-4; D gene: NA
CDR3 DNA: TGTGCCAGCAGCTTCGCGACGGACTATGGCTACACCTTC; CDR3 protein: CASSFATDYGYTF; J gene: TRBJ1-2; clone size: once; V gene: TRBV5-5; D gene: NA
CDR3 DNA: TGTGCCAGCAGCACAGGGGGCTACGAGCAGTACTTC; CDR3 protein: CASSTGGYEQYF; J gene: TRBJ2-7; clone size: NA; V gene: TRBV6-1; D gene: TRBD1
CDR3 DNA: TGTGCCTGGAGTCCCAAGGGGAGGCCGACGAATCAGCCCCAGCATTTT; CDR3 protein: CAWSPKGRPTNQPQHF; J gene: TRBJ1-5; clone size: NA; V gene: TRBV30; D gene: NA
CDR3 DNA: TGTGCCAGCACGAGGAGCACTGAAGCTTTCTTT; CDR3 protein: CASTRSTEAFF; J gene: TRBJ1-1; clone size: NA; V gene: TRBV7-3; D gene: NA
CDR3 DNA: TGTGCCACAAGGGCCCAGAACACTGAAGCTTTCTTT; CDR3 protein: CATRAQNTEAFF; J gene: TRBJ1-1; clone size: NA; V gene: TRBV24-1; D gene: NA
CDR3 DNA: TGTGCCAGCAGCCAAGAGGGTTACGAGCAGTACTTC; CDR3 protein: CASSQEGYEQYF; J gene: TRBJ2-7; clone size: NA; V gene: TRBV4-2; D gene: NA
CDR3 DNA: TGCGCCAGCAGGGGACTAGCGGGTTTAACAGATACGCAGTATTTT; CDR3 protein: CASRGLAGLTDTQYF; J gene: TRBJ2-3; clone size: NA; V gene: TRBV10-2; D gene: TRBD2
CDR3 DNA: TGTGCCAGCAGTGCGGCGGGACAGGGCCTCAATGAGCAGTTCTTC; CDR3 protein: CASSAAGQGLNEQFF; J gene: TRBJ2-1; clone size: NA; V gene: TRBV5-6; D gene: TRBD1
CDR3 DNA: TGTGCCAGCAGTTACCTGCGGGAAGACGTTCAGTACTTC; CDR3 protein: CASSYLREDVQYF; J gene: TRBJ2-4; clone size: NA; V gene: TRBV6-5; D gene: NA
CDR3 DNA: TGCGCCAGCAGCTTGTCCCGGGAGAGTGAAGCTTTCTTT; CDR3 protein: CASSLSRESEAFF; J gene: TRBJ1-1; clone size: once; V gene: TRBV5-1; D gene: NA
CDR3 DNA: TGCGCCAGCAGTGAGACAAGCTTGAGGAATGAAAAACTGTTTTTT; CDR3 protein: CASSETSLRNEKLFF; J gene: TRBJ1-4; clone size: NA; V gene: TRBV10-2; D gene: NA
CDR3 DNA: TGTGCCAGTAGGGACAGGGTCGGGGTTTTATCACCCCTCCACTTT; CDR3 protein: CASRDRVGVLSPLHF; J gene: TRBJ1-6; clone size: NA; V gene: TRBV19; D gene: TRBD1
CDR3 DNA: TGCGCCAGCAGCTTTGGACAGTCCCGTGAGCAGTTCTTC; CDR3 protein: CASSFGQSREQFF; J gene: TRBJ2-1; clone size: NA; V gene: TRBV5-1; D gene: NA
CDR3 DNA: TGCGCCAGCAAAACAGGGTCCGGCTCTGGAAACACCATATATTTT; CDR3 protein: CASKTGSGSGNTIYF; J gene: TRBJ1-3; clone size: NA; V gene: TRBV10-2; D gene: NA
CDR3 DNA: TGTGCCAGCAGCTTCAGGGGGGACGAGGGCTACGAGCAGTACTTC; CDR3 protein: CASSFRGDEGYEQYF; J gene: TRBJ2-7; clone size: NA; V gene: TRBV7-7; D gene: NA
CDR3 DNA: TGTGCCAGCAGTTTCGGACAGGGGGCGCGTGATGAAAAACTGTTTTTT; CDR3 protein: CASSFGQGARDEKLFF; J gene: TRBJ1-4; clone size: NA; V gene: TRBV6-5; D gene: TRBD1